These T cell receptor beta chains were read from a single sample in a study of tumor-infiltrating lymphocytes in oesophageal squamous cell carcinoma. TCRdb re-derived calls from the PCR reads in MiXCR, one entry per CDR3 protein. The table records just under 20,000 distinct CDR3 sequences, roughly 43% of them present only once. The sample comprised normal esophageal tissue next to the tumor. All receptors derive from a male donor with esophageal squamous cell carcinoma. CDR3s include the opening cysteine and the closing phenylalanine or tryptophan. D genes are given only for firm matches. For some rows the clone size is stated as once, few or many, or as a class when expanded; others skip it.

J gene: TRBJ1-2
D gene: TRBD1
clone size: many
V gene: TRBV28
CDR3 DNA: TGTGCCAGCAAGGGACAGATCGATTCTAACTATGGCTACACCTTC
CDR3 protein: CASKGQIDSNYGYTF

J gene: TRBJ2-1
D gene: TRBD2
clone size: many
V gene: TRBV19
CDR3 DNA: TGTGCCAGTAGTAGGTCGACTAGCGGGAGGGCCTACAATGAGCAGTTCTTC
CDR3 protein: CASSRSTSGRAYNEQFF

J gene: TRBJ2-3
D gene: TRBD2
clone size: many
V gene: TRBV5-4
CDR3 DNA: TGCGCCAGCAGCTTGCGCCTAGCGGGAGCGAATACGCAGTATTTT
CDR3 protein: CASSLRLAGANTQYF

J gene: TRBJ2-3
D gene: TRBD2
clone size: NA
V gene: TRBV7-3
CDR3 DNA: TGTGCCAGCAGCACGGGACTACCAGCGAGCACGCAGTATTTT
CDR3 protein: CASSTGLPASTQYF

J gene: TRBJ2-3
D gene: TRBD1
clone size: many
V gene: TRBV20-1
CDR3 DNA: TGCAGTGCTACCTCCCGCCGGACAGGGATCACAGATACGCAGTATTTT
CDR3 protein: CSATSRRTGITDTQYF

J gene: TRBJ1-4
D gene: TRBD1
clone size: few
V gene: TRBV4-2
CDR3 DNA: TGTGCCAGCAGCCCGTTATCGGGACAGCTAAATGAAAAACTGTTTTTT
CDR3 protein: CASSPLSGQLNEKLFF

J gene: TRBJ2-1
D gene: NA
clone size: NA
V gene: TRBV11-3
CDR3 DNA: TGTGCCAGCAGTCGAACTAGTGGGGGCACAGATACGCAGTTCTTC
CDR3 protein: CASSRTSGGTDTQFF

J gene: TRBJ1-4
D gene: NA
clone size: NA
V gene: TRBV7-2
CDR3 DNA: TGTGCCAGCAGCTTGCAGGAGGGGAGTAATGAAAAACTGTTTTTT
CDR3 protein: CASSLQEGSNEKLFF

J gene: TRBJ1-5
D gene: NA
clone size: NA
V gene: TRBV28
CDR3 DNA: TGTGCCAGCAGTTACTCTACTGTGGCCCAGCATTTT
CDR3 protein: CASSYSTVAQHF

J gene: TRBJ2-7
D gene: TRBD1
clone size: few
V gene: TRBV7-2
CDR3 DNA: TGTGCCAGCAGCGGGTGGACAGGGTACGAGCAGTACTTC
CDR3 protein: CASSGWTGYEQYF

J gene: TRBJ1-1
D gene: TRBD1
clone size: many
V gene: TRBV10-1
CDR3 DNA: TGCGCCAGCAGTGCCGGGACAGAGAACACTGAAGCTTTCTTT
CDR3 protein: CASSAGTENTEAFF

J gene: TRBJ2-7
D gene: TRBD1
clone size: NA
V gene: TRBV7-9
CDR3 DNA: TGTGCCAGCAGCACGGACAGGTACGAGCAGTACTTC
CDR3 protein: CASSTDRYEQYF

J gene: TRBJ2-3
D gene: NA
clone size: NA
V gene: TRBV18
CDR3 DNA: TGTGCCAGCGCCTTTCAAGGGGCGGAGTCGCAGTATTTT
CDR3 protein: CASAFQGAESQYF

J gene: TRBJ1-3
D gene: NA
clone size: NA
V gene: TRBV7-8
CDR3 DNA: TGTGCCAGCAGCTTAGGCCAACAGGGTACAGGAAACACCATATATTTT
CDR3 protein: CASSLGQQGTGNTIYF

J gene: TRBJ2-5
D gene: NA
clone size: NA
V gene: TRBV25-1
CDR3 DNA: TGTGCCAGCAGTGACCCCGGACTGACGCAAGAGACCCAGTACTTC
CDR3 protein: CASSDPGLTQETQYF

J gene: TRBJ2-5
D gene: TRBD2
clone size: NA
V gene: TRBV7-2
CDR3 DNA: TGTGCCAGCAGCCCCGACCCTAGCGGTAATCAGGGAGAGACCCAGTACTTC
CDR3 protein: CASSPDPSGNQGETQYF

J gene: TRBJ2-7
D gene: TRBD1
clone size: NA
V gene: TRBV19
CDR3 DNA: TGTGCCAGTAGCTCAGGACAGGGTACGGGAGAGACGCAGTACTTC
CDR3 protein: CASSSGQGTGETQYF

J gene: TRBJ2-2
D gene: TRBD1
clone size: many
V gene: TRBV18
CDR3 DNA: TGTGCCAGCTCACCACCGGGACAGGGGGCCCGAACCGGGGAGCTGTTTTTT
CDR3 protein: CASSPPGQGARTGELFF

J gene: TRBJ2-3
D gene: NA
clone size: many
V gene: TRBV7-2
CDR3 DNA: TGTGCCAGCAGCTTTTCTAGGGGAAACACCGGGGAGCTGTATTTT
CDR3 protein: CASSFSRGNTGELYF

J gene: TRBJ2-2
D gene: TRBD2
clone size: few
V gene: TRBV7-2
CDR3 DNA: TGTGCCAGCAGCTTACAACCGGGACTAGGCACCGGGGAGCTGTTTTTT
CDR3 protein: CASSLQPGLGTGELFF

J gene: TRBJ2-1
D gene: NA
clone size: NA
V gene: TRBV20-1
CDR3 DNA: TGCAGTGCCCATTCTTCCGAGGCCAATGAGCAGTTCTTC
CDR3 protein: CSAHSSEANEQFF

J gene: TRBJ2-1
D gene: NA
clone size: many
V gene: TRBV27
CDR3 DNA: TGTGCCAGCACTGGTAGCGACAGCTCCTACAATGAGCAGTTCTTC
CDR3 protein: CASTGSDSSYNEQFF

J gene: TRBJ2-1
D gene: NA
clone size: medium-sized
V gene: TRBV11-2
CDR3 DNA: TGTGCCAGCAGCTTAGAGGGGCAGGGCCACAATGAGCAGTTCTTC
CDR3 protein: CASSLEGQGHNEQFF

J gene: TRBJ1-5
D gene: NA
clone size: many
V gene: TRBV7-6
CDR3 DNA: TGTGCCAGCAGCCCGACTGGGGGGGGCAATCAGCCCCAGCATTTT
CDR3 protein: CASSPTGGGNQPQHF

J gene: TRBJ1-1
D gene: NA
clone size: NA
V gene: TRBV12-3/TRBV12-4
CDR3 DNA: TGTGCCAGCAGCTTCGGCAGGATGAACACTGAAGCTTTCTTT
CDR3 protein: CASSFGRMNTEAFF

J gene: TRBJ2-7
D gene: NA
clone size: NA
V gene: TRBV7-3
CDR3 DNA: TGTGCCAGCAGTCCAGAGACCAGTTACAATGAGCAGTACTTC
CDR3 protein: CASSPETSYNEQYF

J gene: TRBJ1-6
D gene: NA
clone size: NA
V gene: TRBV9
CDR3 DNA: TGTGCCAGCAGCGTAGGACAGGCAATGGATAATTCACCCCTCCACTTT
CDR3 protein: CASSVGQAMDNSPLHF

J gene: TRBJ2-3
D gene: TRBD2
clone size: NA
V gene: TRBV5-3
CDR3 DNA: TGTGCCAGCAGCTGGGCTAGCGGGGGCCTTAATACGCAGTATTTT
CDR3 protein: CASSWASGGLNTQYF

J gene: TRBJ2-5
D gene: NA
clone size: NA
V gene: TRBV7-6
CDR3 DNA: TGTGCCAGTCAGGCTCAAGAGACCCAGTACTTC
CDR3 protein: CASQAQETQYF

J gene: TRBJ2-7
D gene: TRBD2
clone size: few
V gene: TRBV6-1
CDR3 DNA: TGTGCCACCCGACTAGCGGTCCAATACGAGCAGTACTTC
CDR3 protein: CATRLAVQYEQYF

J gene: TRBJ2-7
D gene: NA
clone size: many
V gene: TRBV27
CDR3 DNA: TGTGCCAGCAGTTTGGGCGGACCCTACGAGCAGTACTTC
CDR3 protein: CASSLGGPYEQYF

J gene: TRBJ2-7
D gene: TRBD1
clone size: NA
V gene: TRBV7-3
CDR3 DNA: TGTGCCAGCAGCTTCGACAGGGGCTACGAGCAGTACTTC
CDR3 protein: CASSFDRGYEQYF

J gene: TRBJ2-7
D gene: TRBD2
clone size: NA
V gene: TRBV11-2
CDR3 DNA: TGTGCCAGCAGCTTAGAGGGGGGGACGGTTTCCTACGAGCAGTACTTC
CDR3 protein: CASSLEGGTVSYEQYF

J gene: TRBJ2-7
D gene: NA
clone size: NA
V gene: TRBV20-1
CDR3 DNA: TGCAGTGCGCGGACAGACTCCTACGAGCAGTACTTC
CDR3 protein: CSARTDSYEQYF

J gene: TRBJ1-2
D gene: TRBD1
clone size: NA
V gene: TRBV27
CDR3 DNA: TGTGCCAGCAAAGGGACAGGGTGGGACTATGGCTACACCTTC
CDR3 protein: CASKGTGWDYGYTF

J gene: TRBJ2-1
D gene: NA
clone size: many
V gene: TRBV10-1
CDR3 DNA: TGCGCCAGCAGTGAAGGGGGGAGGGCCTCCAATGAGCAGTTCTTC
CDR3 protein: CASSEGGRASNEQFF

J gene: TRBJ2-7
D gene: TRBD1
clone size: NA
V gene: TRBV5-6
CDR3 DNA: TGTGCCAGCAGCCACCGGGACAGTTCTTACAATGAGCAGTACTTC
CDR3 protein: CASSHRDSSYNEQYF

J gene: TRBJ2-5
D gene: NA
clone size: many
V gene: TRBV20-1
CDR3 DNA: TGCAGTGCTAGAGCAGAGTTCTTTGAGACCCAGTACTTC
CDR3 protein: CSARAEFFETQYF

J gene: TRBJ2-1
D gene: NA
clone size: NA
V gene: TRBV9
CDR3 DNA: TGTGCCAGCAGCGTAGGGGCAGGAACGACCTATGAGCAGTTCTTC
CDR3 protein: CASSVGAGTTYEQFF

J gene: TRBJ2-3
D gene: NA
clone size: many
V gene: TRBV11-2
CDR3 DNA: TGTGCCAGCAGCTTTACTAGTGGGGCAGATACGCAGTATTTT
CDR3 protein: CASSFTSGADTQYF

J gene: TRBJ2-1
D gene: NA
clone size: NA
V gene: TRBV7-8
CDR3 DNA: TGTGCCAGCAGCTTAGTGGCGGGGAAGGTGTCACCCCTCCACTTC
CDR3 protein: CASSLVAGKVSPLHF

J gene: TRBJ1-2
D gene: TRBD1
clone size: NA
V gene: TRBV12-3/TRBV12-4
CDR3 DNA: TGTGCCAGCAGTTTAGGGACAGGCGGGAACTATGGCTACACCTTC
CDR3 protein: CASSLGTGGNYGYTF

J gene: TRBJ1-5
D gene: NA
clone size: medium-sized
V gene: TRBV28
CDR3 DNA: TGTGCCAGCCGAGGCCTGCGCGGCAATCAGCCCCAGCATTTT
CDR3 protein: CASRGLRGNQPQHF

J gene: TRBJ1-1
D gene: NA
clone size: NA
V gene: TRBV12-3/TRBV12-4
CDR3 DNA: TGTGCCAGCAGTAAAACAGGGAACACTGAAGCTTTCTTT
CDR3 protein: CASSKTGNTEAFF

J gene: TRBJ1-1
D gene: TRBD1
clone size: medium-sized
V gene: TRBV6-1
CDR3 DNA: TGTGCCAGCAGTGAAGGGTACGGGACAGCTAAAACTGAAGCTTTCTTT
CDR3 protein: CASSEGYGTAKTEAFF

J gene: TRBJ2-1
D gene: TRBD2
clone size: NA
V gene: TRBV7-7
CDR3 DNA: TGTGCCAGCAGCCTACCCGGGACTAGGGACAATGAGCAGTTCTTC
CDR3 protein: CASSLPGTRDNEQFF

J gene: TRBJ1-1
D gene: NA
clone size: NA
V gene: TRBV12-3/TRBV12-4
CDR3 DNA: TGTGCCAGCAGTACAGGAGGGGGGTACACTGAAGCTTTCTTT
CDR3 protein: CASSTGGGYTEAFF

J gene: TRBJ2-3
D gene: NA
clone size: NA
V gene: TRBV12-5
CDR3 DNA: TGTGCTAGTGGTTTGTCAATGGGTTGGGCAGATACGCAGTATTTT
CDR3 protein: CASGLSMGWADTQYF

J gene: TRBJ2-1
D gene: NA
clone size: few
V gene: TRBV7-8
CDR3 DNA: TGTGCCAGCAGCTTAGTGCCTAGCCCTTCCTACAATGAGCAGTTCTTC
CDR3 protein: CASSLVPSPSYNEQFF

J gene: TRBJ1-2
D gene: NA
clone size: few
V gene: TRBV7-2
CDR3 DNA: TGTGCCAGCACCCCTCGTGCTAACTATGGCTACACCTTC
CDR3 protein: CASTPRANYGYTF

J gene: TRBJ2-5
D gene: NA
clone size: NA
V gene: TRBV7-2
CDR3 DNA: TGTGCCAGCAGCCCGAGACTTTCGGAAGAGACCCAGTACTTC
CDR3 protein: CASSPRLSEETQYF

J gene: TRBJ2-1
D gene: NA
clone size: few
V gene: TRBV7-3
CDR3 DNA: TGTGCCAGCAGCTGGGGCGGACCAAACAATGAGCAGTTCTTC
CDR3 protein: CASSWGGPNNEQFF

J gene: TRBJ2-3
D gene: NA
clone size: large
V gene: TRBV7-2
CDR3 DNA: TGTGCCAGCAGCTTTGGCGGTAGCACAGATACGCAGTATTTT
CDR3 protein: CASSFGGSTDTQYF

J gene: TRBJ2-2
D gene: TRBD2
clone size: few
V gene: TRBV7-3
CDR3 DNA: TGTGCCAGCAGCTCCCGAGGGCTAGCGGGGGCTGGGGAGCTGTTTTTT
CDR3 protein: CASSSRGLAGAGELFF

J gene: TRBJ2-1
D gene: NA
clone size: few
V gene: TRBV9
CDR3 DNA: TGTGCCAGCAGCGCCAGGGACCCTATGAATGAGCAGTTCTTC
CDR3 protein: CASSARDPMNEQFF

J gene: TRBJ1-2
D gene: TRBD1
clone size: many
V gene: TRBV7-8
CDR3 DNA: TGTGCCAGCAGCTTAGACGGACAGGGGGCAGGTGGCTACACCTTC
CDR3 protein: CASSLDGQGAGGYTF

J gene: TRBJ2-7
D gene: NA
clone size: many
V gene: TRBV7-2
CDR3 DNA: TGTGCCAGCAGCTTAGCGGTAGGGTACGAGCAGTACTTC
CDR3 protein: CASSLAVGYEQYF